Below, 22 T cell receptor beta chains from the same sample are listed, as sequenced in a study of blood T cell repertoires in COVID-19. Assay used: immunoSEQ multiplex PCR; TCRdb lists only in-frame clones, some missing. The repertoire holds roughly 250,000 clones, with about 90% as singletons. Material: peripheral blood. The receptors stem from a woman aged 40 to 55 with acute or convalescent COVID-19.

This chain joins TRBV4-1 and TRBJ2-5; 9 nucleotides agree with TRBD1. Looked up from germline, CDR1 is MGHRA and CDR2 is YSYEKL. V shed 6 bases and J 5 bases; nucleotides not matched to a gene: 4. The CDR3 is 13 amino acids. CDR3 DNA: TGCGCCAGCAGTCGGACAGGGGCTGAGACCCAGTACTTC. It yields the protein CASSRTGAETQYF.

The V gene is TRBV6-5, the J gene TRBJ1-4; D not certain. The CDR3 covers 13 residues. Germline CDR1 and CDR2: MNHEY and SVGAGI. V lost 6 bases and J lost 5, with 10 bases in between. CDR3 residues: CASSSTGNEKLFF. The DNA for the CDR3 is TGTGCCAGCAGCAGTACCGGGAATGAAAAACTGTTTTTT.

This chain uses TRBV7-9 with TRBJ2-3, with TRBD2 matching over 9 bases. This CDR3 is built from 14 residues. Germline values: CDR1 SEHNR, CDR2 FQNEAQ (reference sequence). V trimming: 5 bases; J trimming: 6 bases; junction bases outside the gene matches: 6. This chain's CDR3 is CASSRSGGSDTQYF. The CDR3 DNA reads TGTGCCAGCAGCCGTAGCGGGGGATCCGATACGCAGTATTTT. Looking up the rest from reference TRBV7-9 and TRBJ2-3 gives the full variable domain: DTGVSQNPRHKITKRGQNVTFRCDPISEHNRLYWYRQTLGQGPEFLTYFQNEAQLEKSRLLSDRFSAERPKGSFSTLEIQRTEQGDSAMYLCASSRSGGSDTQYFGPGTRLTVL.

This chain links TRBV24-1 with TRBJ1-2, with 10 bases matching TRBD1. CDR3 size: 15 residues. Germline V gene data show CDR1 as KGHDR and CDR2 as SFDVKD. V lost 7 bases to trimming and J lost 4 bases; unmatched junction nucleotides: 8. The CDR3 DNA follows: TGTGCCACCAGGGGACGACAGGGGGCAGGCTATGGCTACACCTTC. Protein: CATRGRQGAGYGYTF.

This rearrangement joins TRBV12-3 or TRBV12-4 to TRBJ1-1, with D maybe TRBD1 (5 bases). This CDR3 has 13 residues. The germline V and J ends were trimmed by 6 bases and 6 bases, with 14 bases remaining between them. CDR3 nucleotides: TGTGCCAGCAGATGGGAGGGGATCCCTGAAGCTTTCTTT. Translated: CASRWEGIPEAFF.

This clone was seen a few times. V gene TRBV28 combines with J gene TRBJ1-2; D remains unclear. Trimming stripped 2 bases from V and 4 bases from J, with 11 bases between. CDR3 size: 14 residues. CDR1 MDHEN and CDR2 SYDVKM come from the germline V gene. The CDR3 bases are TGTGCCAGCAGTTTACTGGCGGAATCCTATGGCTACACCTTC. This encodes CASSLLAESYGYTF.

The chain uses TRBV30 and TRBJ1-5; D call uncertain. The CDR3 consists of 15 residues. V dropped 1 base and J dropped 4 bases, with 14 bases sitting between them. Germline CDR1 is GTSNPN and CDR2 is SVGIG (reference sequence). The DNA of the CDR3 is TGTGCCTGGAGTGCCCCCGAGACATATAATCAGCCCCAGCATTTT. Its translation: CAWSAPETYNQPQHF.

The V gene is TRBV5-4, the J gene TRBJ2-7; D is perhaps TRBD1 (6 bases). The CDR3 has 13 amino acids. Germline V CDR1 and CDR2: SGHNT, YYREEE (reference sequence). Deletions cut 4 bases from V and 5 bases from J, with 13 bases between. This CDR3 is CASSVNRDHEQYV. Written as DNA, the CDR3 is TGTGCCAGCAGCGTGAACAGGGATCACGAGCAGTACGTC.

This clone showed up just once. This chain uses TRBV29-1 with TRBJ1-2; D is uncertain. The germline V gene encodes CDR1 SQVTM and CDR2 ANQGSEA. The CDR3 covers 14 residues. V lost 3 bases and J lost 4, with 15 bases in between. CDR3 DNA sequence: TGCAGCGTTGAGTCCCCCGCCCTAATCTATGGCTACACCTTC. This gives the protein CSVESPALIYGYTF.

This clone came up a few times. The chain is built from TRBV27 and TRBJ1-1; D is possibly TRBD1 (5 bases). The CDR3 covers 13 residues. V shed 1 base and J shed 11 bases, with 14 bases lying between them. Germline V CDR1 and CDR2: MNHEY, SMNVEV (reference sequence). The CDR3: CASSLWGPGQAFF. CDR3 coding DNA: TGTGCCAGCAGTTTATGGGGCCCAGGGCAGGCTTTCTTT.

This clone was observed once. This chain links TRBV12-3 or TRBV12-4 with TRBJ2-1; D unresolved. Deletions cut 3 bases from V and 7 bases from J, with 10 bases between. The CDR3 is 13 amino acids. The CDR3 protein is CASSFGRLNEQFF. The CDR3 nucleotides read TGTGCCAGCAGTTTTGGCAGGCTTAATGAGCAGTTCTTC.

This chain joins TRBV19 and TRBJ2-1; D unresolved. CDR3 length: 16 amino acids. Trimming removed 6 bases from V and 7 bases from J, with 22 bases in between. Per the germline V gene, CDR1 is LNHDA and CDR2 is SQIVND (reference sequence). This CDR3 reads CASRDLRLHEANEQFF. In DNA form, the CDR3 reads TGTGCCAGTAGAGATTTACGGCTACATGAGGCGAATGAGCAGTTCTTC.

The gene calls are TRBV6-5 and TRBJ2-1; possible D gene TRBD1, 6 bases. This CDR3 is 12 amino acids long. Germline lookup yields CDR1 MNHEY and CDR2 SVGAGI. V was pared by 6 bases and J by 7 bases, with 10 bases between. The CDR3 DNA sequence: TGTGCCAGCAGCCCGACAGGTAATGAGCAGTTCTTC. Residues: CASSPTGNEQFF.

The chain uses TRBV2 and TRBJ2-3; 15 bases align to TRBD2. The junction had 16 bases not matched to a gene; V was cut back by 7 bases and J by 5 bases. The CDR3 consists of 19 residues. From germline, CDR1 is SNHLY and CDR2 FYNNEI. CDR3 sequence reads: CASKAGLAGGPITVDTQYF. In DNA, the CDR3 is TGTGCCAGCAAAGCCGGACTAGCGGGGGGGCCGATCACCGTAGATACGCAGTATTTT.

This clone has only one observation. The rearrangement joins TRBV28 to TRBJ2-7; perhaps TRBD1 as D (5 bases). The V end was cut by 2 bases, the J end by 3 bases, with 11 bases between. Germline values: CDR1 MDHEN, CDR2 SYDVKM. This CDR3 has 14 amino acids. The CDR3, as DNA: TGTGCCAGCAGTTTACAGGGTTCCTTCTACGAGCAGTACGTC. This encodes CASSLQGSFYEQYV.

The rearrangement uses TRBV20-1 and TRBJ2-1; D gene ambiguous. CDR1 is DFQATT, CDR2 SNEGSKA, per germline (reference sequence). The V end was cut by 6 bases, the J end by 6 bases, with 9 bases between. This CDR3 has 11 amino acids. CDR3 region: CSAVRLNEQFF. CDR3 coding DNA: TGCAGTGCGGTCAGACTCAATGAGCAGTTCTTC.

The V gene is TRBV11-2, the J gene TRBJ2-3, with 9 bases that match TRBD1. The CDR3 covers 19 residues. V was clipped by 5 bases and J by 1 base; unmatched bases: 16. Germline lookup yields CDR1 SGHAT and CDR2 FQNNGV. CDR3 DNA: TGTGCCAGCAGCCCCCTCGTCGGGACAGGGACCCTTGGCACAGATACGCAGTATTTT. Protein sequence: CASSPLVGTGTLGTDTQYF.

This chain uses TRBV6-5 with TRBJ2-5; D unresolved. The CDR3 is 14 amino acids. Trimming took off 2 bases at V and 1 base at J, with 8 bases between the two ends. Germline values: CDR1 MNHEY, CDR2 SVGAGI. The chain's CDR3 is CASSYNGFQETQYF. The DNA for the CDR3 is TGTGCCAGCAGTTACAACGGGTTCCAAGAGACCCAGTACTTC.

The CDR3 protein is CASSTRDRSEQFF. As DNA, the CDR3 is TGTGCCAGCAGCACCCGGGACAGGAGTGAGCAGTTCTTC. The chain uses TRBV3-1 (or the pseudogene TRBV3-2) and TRBJ2-1; 8 bases are shared with TRBD1. The CDR3 sequence is 13 residues long. Germline CDR1 LGHDT, CDR2 YNNKEL (reference sequence). V lost 5 bases and J lost 9; bases outside the gene matches: 6.

This chain uses TRBV19 with TRBJ2-6; 8 bases align to TRBD1. CDR3 length equals 15 residues. CDR1 and CDR2 (germline): LNHDA, SQIVND (reference sequence). After removal of 5 bases from V and 2 bases from J, the junction contained 2 bases not matched to a gene. The CDR3 reads CASSQDRAGANVLTF. DNA for the CDR3: TGTGCCAGTAGTCAGGACAGGGCTGGGGCCAACGTCCTGACTTTC. Full variable domain (missing parts from reference TRBV19 and TRBJ2-6): DGGITQSPKYLFRKEGQNVTLSCEQNLNHDAMYWYRQDPGQGLRLIYYSQIVNDFQKGDIAEGYSVSREKKESFPLTVTSAQKNPTAFYLCASSQDRAGANVLTFGAGSRLTVL.

This clone was seen once. The chain combines TRBV7-9 with TRBJ2-5, with D uncertain. Germline lookup yields CDR1 SEHNR and CDR2 FQNEAQ (reference sequence). The CDR3 is 15 residues long. The V gene lost 3 bases and the J gene lost 5 bases, with 16 bases spanning the gap. The CDR3 reads CASSFVDSFPETQYF. CDR3 DNA: TGTGCCAGCAGCTTCGTCGACTCCTTTCCGGAGACCCAGTACTTC.

The V and J genes are TRBV6-1 and TRBJ2-7; 10 nucleotides agree with TRBD1. V shed 2 bases and J 3 bases; nucleotides not matched to a gene: 1. CDR3 length: 14 residues. CDR1 and CDR2 (germline): MNHNS, SASEGT. CDR3 residues: CASSEWTGGYEQYV. The CDR3 DNA reads as TGTGCCAGCAGTGAATGGACAGGGGGCTACGAGCAGTACGTC.